This T cell receptor beta chain was sequenced in a study of T-cell reconstitution after alpha-beta-depleted transplantation in children. Study-level results: Several patients had high TCRbeta diversity at day 60; it came from surviving recipient T cells and thymic progenitors. Several hundred expanded graft clones reportedly supplied alpha-beta T cells about two months after transplant. Newly produced T cells mostly provided counts and TCRbeta diversity after one year, as hyperexpanded clones declined.

The library targeted TCRbeta and was prepared with unique molecular identifiers. TCRdb reprocessed the PCR reads with MiXCR, giving one entry per CDR3 protein. The sample lists fewer than 350,000 distinct CDR3 sequences, 9.5% to 13% occurring once. Germline V gives CDR1 KGHSH, CDR2 LQKENI. CDR3 length: 14 residues. V lost 5 bases to trimming and J lost 2 bases, with 12 bases between them. This clonotype has a count of ten or more. Its antigen is as yet unknown. The sequence was collected from a boy under two years old with acute myeloid leukemia, due to receive a stem cell transplant. The chain carries TRBV18 and TRBJ1-2; possible D gene TRBD1, 5 bases. Source: PBMCs, taken before TCRalphabeta/CD19-depleted stem cell transplant. CDR3 region: CASSASRGNYGYTF. For the CDR3, the DNA is TGTGCCAGCTCAGCCTCCCGGGGGAACTATGGCTACACCTTC.